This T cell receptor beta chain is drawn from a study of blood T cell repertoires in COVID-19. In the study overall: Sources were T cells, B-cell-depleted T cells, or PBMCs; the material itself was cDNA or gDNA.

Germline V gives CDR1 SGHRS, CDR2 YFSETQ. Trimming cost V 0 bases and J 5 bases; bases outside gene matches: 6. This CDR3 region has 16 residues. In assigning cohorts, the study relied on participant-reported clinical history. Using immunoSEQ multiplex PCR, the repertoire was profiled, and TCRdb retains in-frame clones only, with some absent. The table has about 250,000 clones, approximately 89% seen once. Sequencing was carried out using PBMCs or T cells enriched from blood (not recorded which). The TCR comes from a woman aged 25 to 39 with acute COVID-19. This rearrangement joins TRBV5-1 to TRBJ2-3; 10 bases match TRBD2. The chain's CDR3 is CASSLAVAGGIDTQYF. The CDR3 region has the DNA TGCGCCAGCAGCTTGGCAGTAGCGGGGGGTATAGATACGCAGTATTTT.